Described below is a single T cell receptor (beta chain) sequence and its context. What it recognizes is unknown. This clone may be a read error of a much larger clone one base away. These data are taken from a study of early T cells in non-severe SARS-CoV-2 infection. Study-level background: Bulk RNA isolated from unsorted whole blood underwent sequencing; chains were not paired. General study points: Private and CD4 specificities were missed by VDJdb matching, skewed to anti-spike CD8.

Attached unique molecular identifiers marked individual cDNA molecules. TCRdb used MiXCR to reprocess the 5' RACE reads, holding one entry per CDR3 protein. The data hold fewer than 85,000 distinct CDR3 sequences, with 8.5% to 10% observed a single time. Material for sequencing was whole blood. The TCR comes from an adult who was a healthcare worker with PCR-confirmed SARS-CoV-2 infection or an uninfected control (not recorded which).

This CDR3 reads CVSGRSYGYTF. DNA for the CDR3: TGTGTCAGCGGCAGGAGCTATGGCTACACCTTC. This chain connects TRBV6-1 to TRBJ1-2; D unresolved. The CDR3 loop spans 11 amino acids. Germline V CDR1 and CDR2: MNHNS, SASEGT.